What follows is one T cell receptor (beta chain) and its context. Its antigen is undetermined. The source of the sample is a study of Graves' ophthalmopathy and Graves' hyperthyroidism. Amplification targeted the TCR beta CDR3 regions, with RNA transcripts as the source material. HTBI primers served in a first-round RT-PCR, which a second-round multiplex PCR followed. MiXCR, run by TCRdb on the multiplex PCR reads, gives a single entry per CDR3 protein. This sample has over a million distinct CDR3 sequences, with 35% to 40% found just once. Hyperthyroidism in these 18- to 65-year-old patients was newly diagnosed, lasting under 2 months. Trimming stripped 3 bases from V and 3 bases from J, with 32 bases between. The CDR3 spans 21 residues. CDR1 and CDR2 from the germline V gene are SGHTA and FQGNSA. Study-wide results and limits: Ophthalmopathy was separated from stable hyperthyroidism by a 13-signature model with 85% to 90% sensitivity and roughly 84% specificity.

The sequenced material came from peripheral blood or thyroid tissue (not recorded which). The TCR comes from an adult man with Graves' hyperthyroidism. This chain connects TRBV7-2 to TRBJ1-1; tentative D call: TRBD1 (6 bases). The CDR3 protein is CASSFGTRRVGQAGTHTEAFF. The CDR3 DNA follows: TGTGCCAGCAGCTTCGGGACAAGAAGGGTGGGGCAAGCAGGGACGCACACTGAAGCTTTCTTT. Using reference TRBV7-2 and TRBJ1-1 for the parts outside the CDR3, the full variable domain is GAGVSQSPSNKVTEKGKDVELRCDPISGHTALYWYRQSLGQGLEFLIYFQGNSAPDKSGLPSDRFSAERTGGSVSTLTIQRTQQEDSAVYLCASSFGTRRVGQAGTHTEAFFGQGTRLTVV.